Listed here is a single TCR beta chain. What it binds is not known. The data were taken from a study of naive and memory T cell subsets. The study's findings and limits: Clonotypes here are unpaired alpha or beta chain sequences.

V was clipped by 1 base and J by 6 bases, with 7 bases between them. The CDR3 extends over 12 amino acids. Germline V CDR1 and CDR2: SEHNR, FQNEAQ (reference sequence). Two oligonucleotides, mixed equimolar, formed the beta constant-region primer covering TRBC1 and TRBC2. Four rounds of PCR amplified the ligated cDNA using nested alpha and beta constant-region primers plus SP2. A 12-nucleotide UMI and the SP2 primer were added to the cDNA 3' end by oligonucleotide ligation. MiXCR, run by TCRdb on the UMI-ligation and nested PCR reads, gives a single entry per CDR3 protein. This table has about 120,000 distinct CDR3 sequences, just over 35% appearing once.

This chain uses TRBV7-9 with TRBJ2-7; no clear D gene. The source material was central memory CD4+ T cells from blood. This sequence originates from a human donor in good health. This chain's CDR3 is CASSLDFFEQYF. The CDR3 nucleotides read TGTGCCAGCAGCTTAGATTTTTTCGAGCAGTACTTC.